The next 18 T cell receptor beta chains were all read from a single sample in a study of cytomegalovirus exposure and HLA in healthy donors. Using immunoSEQ multiplex PCR, the repertoire was profiled, and TCRdb retains in-frame clones only, with some absent. There are just under 75,000 clones in the sample; just under 95% occur only once, and 3.2% lies in the top ten. Sequencing used PBMCs. These receptors were collected from a woman aged 18-35 years in good health and CMV-seropositive.

The chain joins TRBV5-1 to TRBJ1-6; D ambiguous. Germline lookup yields CDR1 SGHRS and CDR2 YFSETQ. V was cut by 7 bases and J by 7 bases, with 18 bases left in between. CDR3 length: 15 amino acids. The CDR3, as DNA: TGCGCCAGCGCTTCGGTGCGGAAGCTAAATTCACCCCTCCACTTT. It codes for CASASVRKLNSPLHF.

The chain is built from TRBV6-5 and TRBJ1-6; 7 nucleotides align to TRBD1. CDR3 length equals 15 residues. The V and J ends lost 0 bases and 6 bases, in that order; junction bases with no gene match: 2. CDR1 and CDR2 (germline): MNHEY, SVGAGI. The CDR3 sequence is CASSYSRDSNSPLHF. The CDR3 DNA reads TGTGCCAGCAGTTACTCGCGGGACAGTAATTCACCCCTCCACTTT.

The chain is built from TRBV5-5 and TRBJ2-5; D unclear. V lost 0 bases to trimming and J lost 5 bases, with 11 bases between them. The CDR3 totals 14 residues. Germline V lookup: CDR1 SGHKS, CDR2 YYEKEE (reference sequence). CDR3 sequence: CASSLEQSKETQYF. The CDR3 DNA sequence: TGTGCCAGCAGCTTGGAACAGTCGAAGGAGACCCAGTACTTC.

The chain uses TRBV15 and TRBJ2-1; D is unresolved. With 0 bases removed from V and 6 bases from J, the gap between germline ends came to 12 bases. This CDR3 is built from 15 residues. Per germline, CDR1 LNHNV and CDR2 YYDKDF (reference sequence). The CDR3 coding sequence is TGTGCCACCAGCAGAGATCGGAGCGTGGTCAATGAGCAGTTCTTC. Encoded protein: CATSRDRSVVNEQFF.

The chain has TRBV7-9 and TRBJ2-1; 8 bases map to TRBD1. J was trimmed by 5 bases and V by 1 base; bases with no gene match: 4. The CDR3 is 15 residues long. Looked up from germline, CDR1 is SEHNR and CDR2 is FQNEAQ (reference sequence). DNA of the CDR3: TGTGCCAGCAGCTTAGTACAGGGGGGCCACAATGAGCAGTTCTTC. It yields the protein CASSLVQGGHNEQFF.

V and J are TRBV2 and TRBJ1-1; TRBD1 might be the D (5 bases). V was shortened by 3 bases and J by 1 base, with 12 bases between the two germline ends. Germline V gene data show CDR1 as SNHLY and CDR2 as FYNNEI. The CDR3 length is 15 residues. The CDR3 DNA reads as TGTGCCAGCAGTGATATCCGGGGGGGGAACACTGAAGCTTTCTTT. This codes for CASSDIRGGNTEAFF.

The rearrangement joins TRBV11-2 to TRBJ2-7; TRBD2 agrees at 9 bases. J lost 1 base, V lost 7 bases, and 5 bases had no gene match. The length of the CDR3 is 14 residues. The germline V gene encodes CDR1 SGHAT and CDR2 FQNNGV. The CDR3 sequence: CASKPSGISYEQYF. The CDR3 DNA reads TGTGCCAGCAAGCCTAGCGGGATATCCTACGAGCAGTACTTC.

This clone was observed a single time. CDR3 region: CASSDSSGGTDTQYF. DNA for the CDR3: TGTGCCAGCAGTGACTCGAGCGGGGGGACAGATACGCAGTATTTT. The chain uses TRBV6-4 and TRBJ2-3; 9 bases fit TRBD2. V was clipped by 0 bases and J by 3 bases; unmatched bases: 1. CDR1 and CDR2 (germline): MRHNA, SNTAGT. This CDR3 has 15 amino acids.

The chain uses TRBV9 and TRBJ2-7; TRBD1 might be the D (6 bases). The V and J ends lost 1 base and 5 bases respectively, with 16 bases between them. CDR3 size: 15 residues. Per germline, CDR1 SGDLS and CDR2 YYNGEE. The CDR3 loop reads CASSVNNRARDEQYF. The CDR3 DNA reads as TGTGCCAGCAGCGTAAATAACAGGGCGCGGGACGAGCAGTACTTC. The full variable domain, with the rest looked up from reference TRBV9 and TRBJ2-7, is DSGVTQTPKHLITATGQRVTLRCSPRSGDLSVYWYQQSLDQGLQFLIQYYNGEERAKGNILERFSAQQFPDLHSELNLSSLELGDSALYFCASSVNNRARDEQYFGPGTRLTVT.

The chain joins TRBV28 to TRBJ1-1; no clear D gene. The CDR3 runs 12 residues. With 2 bases removed from V and 10 bases from J, the gap between germline ends came to 11 bases. The V gene's germline CDR1 is MDHEN and CDR2 SYDVKM. The DNA for the CDR3 is TGTGCCAGCAGTTTAAACCCCCGGGGAGCTTTCTTT. Translation: CASSLNPRGAFF. The whole variable domain, filled in from reference TRBV28 and TRBJ1-1, reads DVKVTQSSRYLVKRTGEKVFLECVQDMDHENMFWYRQDPGLGLRLIYFSYDVKMKEKGDIPEGYSVSREKKERFSLILESASTNQTSMYLCASSLNPRGAFFGQGTRLTVV.

The chain uses TRBV5-1 and TRBJ2-1; possible D gene TRBD1, 6 bases. Germline CDR1 SGHRS, CDR2 YFSETQ. V was pared by 0 bases and J by 3 bases, with 13 bases between. The CDR3 covers 16 residues. The CDR3 spells CASSLASGGNYNEQFF. CDR3 DNA: TGCGCCAGCAGCTTGGCGAGTGGGGGCAACTACAATGAGCAGTTCTTC.

The rearrangement joins TRBV28 to TRBJ2-7, with no clear D. Germline assignment: CDR1 MDHEN and CDR2 SYDVKM. The CDR3 runs 12 residues. V was trimmed by 3 bases and J by 3 bases, leaving 6 bases between them. The CDR3 DNA is TGTGCCAGCAGTTTGCCAGGCTACGAGCAGTACTTC. Its translation: CASSLPGYEQYF.

The chain combines TRBV7-9 with TRBJ2-2; D ambiguous. Between the trimmed V and J ends, which lost 2 bases and 0 bases, there was a span of 7 bases. This CDR3 spans 15 amino acids. Germline values: CDR1 SEHNR, CDR2 FQNEAQ (reference sequence). The chain's CDR3 is CASSLSGPNTGELFF. CDR3 nucleotides: TGTGCCAGCAGCTTATCTGGGCCGAACACCGGGGAGCTGTTTTTT.

In its sample, this clone was seen a few times. The rearrangement uses TRBV5-5 and TRBJ1-6; D is unclear. Germline loops: CDR1 SGHKS, CDR2 YYEKEE (reference sequence). The CDR3 contains 13 residues. V was cut by 0 bases and J by 7 bases, with 5 bases left in between. As DNA, the CDR3 is TGTGCCAGCAGCTTGGGAGAGAATTCACCCCTCCACTTT. This translates into CASSLGENSPLHF.

The V call is TRBV6-5, the J call TRBJ2-7; 7 bases agree with TRBD2. CDR1 and CDR2 from the germline V gene are MNHEY and SVGAGI. Unmatched junction bases numbered 7, after V lost 2 bases and J lost 3 bases. This CDR3 spans 15 amino acids. In DNA, the CDR3 is TGTGCCAGCAGTTACGGTTCTAGCGGTTTCTACGAGCAGTACTTC. Translated: CASSYGSSGFYEQYF.

The rearrangement joins TRBV7-9 to TRBJ1-2; 9 bases align to TRBD1. V lost 5 bases to trimming and J lost 4 bases; unmatched junction nucleotides: 2. Germline V gives CDR1 SEHNR, CDR2 FQNEAQ (reference sequence). The CDR3 covers 13 residues. The CDR3 spells CASSPGQGYGYTF. CDR3 nucleotide sequence: TGTGCCAGCAGCCCGGGACAGGGCTATGGCTACACCTTC.

V gene TRBV28 combines with J gene TRBJ1-1; D might be TRBD1 (5 bases). Germline V gives CDR1 MDHEN, CDR2 SYDVKM. Trimming cost V 3 bases and J 1 base, with 12 bases left between them. This CDR3 has 15 amino acids. The CDR3 region is CASSFLPTGNTEAFF. The CDR3 bases are TGTGCCAGCAGTTTCTTGCCCACAGGGAACACTGAAGCTTTCTTT. Full variable domain (rest looked up from reference TRBV28 and TRBJ1-1): DVKVTQSSRYLVKRTGEKVFLECVQDMDHENMFWYRQDPGLGLRLIYFSYDVKMKEKGDIPEGYSVSREKKERFSLILESASTNQTSMYLCASSFLPTGNTEAFFGQGTRLTVV.

The chain employs TRBV4-1 and TRBJ1-2, with D tentatively TRBD1 (6 bases). Germline CDR1 and CDR2: MGHRA and YSYEKL. This CDR3 spans 17 amino acids. With 2 bases removed from V and 2 bases from J, the gap between germline ends came to 18 bases. This CDR3 is CASSQSRDTPLNYGYTF. Written as DNA, the CDR3 is TGCGCCAGCAGCCAAAGCCGGGACACTCCCCTAAACTATGGCTACACCTTC.